The 13 T cell receptor beta chains below were found in one sample sequenced in a study of blood T cell repertoires in COVID-19. Sequencing used immunoSEQ multiplex PCR; TCRdb keeps in-frame clones, though not all of them. The sample holds approximately 380,000 clones, 91% seen once. The sample was PBMCs or T cells enriched from blood (not recorded which). Source of these receptors: a woman in her forties who had been exposed to COVID-19.

This chain uses TRBV7-2 with TRBJ1-2, with TRBD1 matching 10 bases. Looked up from germline, CDR1 is SGHTA and CDR2 is FQGNSA. J gave up 3 bases and V 8 bases, and 9 bases lay outside the gene matches. This CDR3 comprises 15 residues. Here the CDR3 reads CASRLGGTGDYGYTF. CDR3 nucleotide sequence: TGTGCCAGCCGCCTCGGCGGGACAGGGGACTATGGCTACACCTTC.

CDR3 in DNA: TGTGCCAGCAGTTACTCCGGGACAGGGGGAACAGATACGCAGTATTTT. Encoded protein: CASSYSGTGGTDTQYF. The gene calls are TRBV6-5 and TRBJ2-3; TRBD1 aligns across 11 bases. Germline lookup yields CDR1 MNHEY and CDR2 SVGAGI. The junction had 2 bases not matched to a gene; V was cut back by 0 bases and J by 3 bases. This CDR3 region has 16 residues.

This chain links TRBV24-1 with TRBJ2-1, with TRBD2 as a possible D gene (5 bases). Germline loops: CDR1 KGHDR, CDR2 SFDVKD. This CDR3 is built from 14 residues. The ends were cut back, 6 bases at V and 6 bases at J, with 14 bases in the middle. The CDR3 DNA reads TGTGCCACCAGTAGCGGTGTACGGACCAATGAGCAGTTCTTC. Translated: CATSSGVRTNEQFF.

This chain joins TRBV2 and TRBJ1-5; 7 bases align to TRBD1. Germline loops: CDR1 SNHLY, CDR2 FYNNEI. The CDR3 has 13 residues. V trimming: 8 bases; J trimming: 4 bases; junction bases outside the gene matches: 5. In DNA, the CDR3 is TGTGCCAGCGCCGGGACAGAGAATCAGCCCCAGCATTTT. Translation: CASAGTENQPQHF. The full variable domain, rest sourced from reference TRBV2 and TRBJ1-5, is EPEVTQTPSHQVTQMGQEVILRCVPISNHLYFYWYRQILGQKVEFLVSFYNNEISEKSEIFDDQFSVERPDGSNFTLKIRSTKLEDSAMYFCASAGTENQPQHFGDGTRLSIL.

The chain has TRBV19 and TRBJ2-7; possible D gene TRBD1, 5 bases. The CDR3 consists of 14 residues. Trimming stripped 5 bases from V and 3 bases from J, with 14 bases between. The germline CDR1 and CDR2 sequences are LNHDA and SQIVND (reference sequence). CDR3 DNA sequence: TGTGCCAGTAGTCCGTATCGTGACAGCTACGAGCAGTACTTC. Translation gives CASSPYRDSYEQYF.

This clone was seen more than once but under ten times. The chain joins TRBV6-1 to TRBJ1-3; 8 bases are a match to TRBD1. Germline CDR1 is MNHNS and CDR2 is SASEGT. Losses at the gene ends were 2 bases for V and 3 bases for J; bases not matched to a gene: 6. This CDR3 is built from 16 residues. This CDR3 reads CASSESAGGGGNTIYF. Written as DNA, the CDR3 is TGTGCCAGCAGTGAATCTGCAGGGGGCGGTGGAAACACCATATATTTT.

This clone was found once. This sequence joins TRBV28 and TRBJ2-3, with a possible D match to TRBD1 (5 bases). CDR1 is MDHEN and CDR2 is SYDVKM in the germline V gene. Trimming removed 5 bases from V and 3 bases from J, with 15 bases in between. The CDR3 is 15 residues long. The CDR3 here is CASSTNSGYTDTQYF. Here the CDR3 DNA reads TGTGCCAGCAGTACCAACTCAGGGTATACAGATACGCAGTATTTT.

This chain links TRBV12-3 or TRBV12-4 with TRBJ2-5; 7 nucleotides match TRBD2. Germline trimming cut 8 bases from V and 4 bases from J; bases unmatched to any gene: 4. The CDR3 runs to 12 residues. The CDR3 protein is CASRGRAETQYF. As DNA, the CDR3 is TGTGCCAGCCGGGGGAGGGCAGAGACCCAGTACTTC.

V usage is TRBV30 and J usage is TRBJ2-7; 7 bases are a match to TRBD2. This CDR3 contains 15 residues. V dropped 0 bases and J dropped 5; count of bases not matched to a gene: 10. CDR1 is GTSNPN, CDR2 SVGIG, per germline (reference sequence). The DNA for the CDR3 is TGTGCCTGGAGTGTACGGGGAGGGATAGTCCACGAGCAGTACTTC. This gives the protein CAWSVRGGIVHEQYF. Using reference TRBV30 and TRBJ2-7 for the parts outside the CDR3, the full variable domain is SQTIHQWPATLVQPVGSPLSLECTVEGTSNPNLYWYRQAAGRGLQLLFYSVGIGQISSEVPQNLSASRPQDRQFILSSKKLLLSDSGFYLCAWSVRGGIVHEQYFGPGTRLTVT.

The chain couples TRBV11-2 to TRBJ1-1, with D possibly matching TRBD1 (5 bases). Germline-derived CDR1 and CDR2 are SGHAT and FQNNGV. The CDR3 loop spans 12 amino acids. Trimming took 1 base from V and 11 from J, leaving 11 bases between them. CDR3 loop: CASSLAGGVAFF. DNA of the CDR3: TGTGCCAGCAGCTTAGCGGGGGGAGTTGCTTTCTTT.

This sequence joins TRBV19 and TRBJ2-2; maybe TRBD1 (5 bases). The CDR3 runs 14 residues. The germline gives CDR1 LNHDA, CDR2 SQIVND (reference sequence). V lost 4 bases, J lost 4 bases, and 10 bases lay in between. The CDR3 is CASSTQASTGELFF. Written as DNA, the CDR3 is TGTGCCAGTAGTACACAGGCGTCCACCGGGGAGCTGTTTTTT.

The chain combines TRBV20-1 with TRBJ1-2; TRBD1 matches 8 bases. CDR1 and CDR2 (germline): DFQATT, SNEGSKA (reference sequence). CDR3 length: 14 amino acids. Trimming took 3 bases from V and 5 from J; bases not matched to a gene: 8. The CDR3: CSASSTGVRYGYTF. The CDR3 region has the DNA TGCAGTGCTAGTTCGACAGGGGTTAGGTATGGCTACACCTTC.

V is TRBV11-2 and J is TRBJ2-1, with no clear D. The CDR3 extends over 14 amino acids. Trimming removed 1 base from V and 6 bases from J, with 10 bases in between. CDR1 and CDR2 from the germline V gene are SGHAT and FQNNGV. Here the CDR3 reads CASSLVRSGNEQFF. The CDR3 nucleotides are TGTGCCAGCAGCTTAGTGAGATCGGGCAATGAGCAGTTCTTC.